What follows are 27 T cell receptor beta chains derived from one specimen sequenced in a study of post-analysis software for immune sequencing data (dated by TCRdb to the mid-2010s). On the study overall, not on this receptor specifically: Patients showed significantly higher frequencies than controls for 4 or 5 TRBV segments, among them TRBV5-6, TRBV5-1 and TRBV20-1.

No antigen is known for these receptors. Libraries were constructed by PCR. TCRdb records Illumina HiSeq 2500 as the sequencer. To reduce PCR and sequencing biases, unique molecular identifiers were incorporated into the TCR beta cDNA libraries. TCRdb handled the public reads itself, with Q25 trimming in fastp and clone calling in MiXCR, and kept productive beta chains. CDR3 protein sequences are deduplicated, and each keeps its most common genes and DNA. The sample yields roughly 800,000 distinct CDR3 sequences; roughly 50% were counted once. The ten largest clones represent over 4% of the sample. The sample taken for sequencing was blood. The receptors come from a girl between 10 and 17 years old with multiple sclerosis.

The CDR3 coding sequence is TGCAGCTCTCAGGACAGACAAGAGACCCAGTACTTC. Its translation is CSSQDRQETQYF. This chain links TRBV29-1 with TRBJ2-5, with D possibly matching TRBD1 (6 bases). This CDR3 region has 12 residues. Germline V CDR1 and CDR2: SQVTM, ANQGSEA. Trimming pared 8 bases from V and 2 bases from J, leaving 12 bases between.

The chain is built from TRBV5-1 and TRBJ2-7, with 8 bases that match TRBD2. The V and J ends lost 6 bases and 7 bases, in that order; junction bases with no gene match: 12. The CDR3 is 14 amino acids. The germline V gene has CDR1 SGHRS and CDR2 YFSETQ. The CDR3 here is CASKRETGSREQYF. In DNA form, the CDR3 reads TGCGCCAGCAAGCGGGAGACCGGATCCCGGGAGCAGTACTTC.

The chain uses TRBV4-2 and TRBJ2-5; D is unclear. TRBJ2-7 matches the DNA end more closely, so the J call is doubtful. Germline CDR1 LGHNA, CDR2 YNFKEQ. The CDR3 runs to 14 residues. CDR3 in DNA: TGTGCCAGCAGCCAAGAGTTGGGCGTCTACGAGCAGTACTTC. Residues: CASSQELGVYEQYF.

In nucleotides, the CDR3 is TGTGCCAGCAGCCAAGAACGACTAGCGGGGGCGAGGGAGCAGTTCTTC. As protein: CASSQERLAGAREQFF. This rearrangement joins TRBV3-1 to TRBJ2-1; 12 bases agree with TRBD2. The germline V gene has CDR1 LGHDT and CDR2 YNNKEL (reference sequence). The CDR3 extends over 16 amino acids. V dropped 0 bases and J dropped 10; count of bases not matched to a gene: 7.

A word on this clonotype: The junction does not match germline at one end; this may be a read error. The V call is TRBV5-1, the J call TRBJ2-7; D not certain. This CDR3 region has 11 residues. Per the germline V gene, CDR1 is SGHRS and CDR2 is YFSETQ. In DNA, the CDR3 is TGCGCCAGCAGCAAATCCTACGCGCAGTACTTC. This translates into CASSKSYAQYF.

This clonotype was detected only once. This chain joins TRBV3-1 and TRBJ2-3; D not resolved. CDR1 is LGHDT, CDR2 YNNKEL, per germline (reference sequence). This CDR3 contains 16 residues. Trimming pared 0 bases from V and 0 bases from J, leaving 10 bases between. The CDR3: CASSQEVFTSTDTQYF. The CDR3 DNA is TGTGCCAGCAGCCAAGAGGTCTTTACTAGCACAGATACGCAGTATTTT.

The rearrangement uses TRBV5-1 and TRBJ2-5; D might be TRBD1 or TRBD2, each matching 6 bases. V was trimmed by 0 bases and J by 1 base, leaving 16 bases between them. The CDR3 sequence is 17 residues long. Germline V CDR1 and CDR2: SGHRS, YFSETQ. The CDR3 loop is CASSLGVQGGGQETQYF. DNA for the CDR3: TGCGCCAGCAGCTTGGGGGTTCAAGGAGGGGGCCAAGAGACCCAGTACTTC.

The chain carries TRBV7-9 and TRBJ2-4, with a weak D call TRBD2 (5 bases). The V end lost 2 bases, the J end lost 3 bases, and 17 bases lay between the germline ends. Germline assignment: CDR1 SEHNR and CDR2 FQNEAQ (reference sequence). CDR3 length: 17 residues. The CDR3 loop reads CASSLFPGPRGKNIQYF. The CDR3 nucleotides read TGTGCCAGCAGCTTATTTCCAGGCCCACGGGGCAAAAACATTCAGTACTTC.

The chain joins TRBV7-9 to TRBJ2-1; D remains unclear. Germline CDR1 and CDR2: SEHNR and FQNEAQ (reference sequence). V was shortened by 5 bases and J by 0 bases, with 17 bases between the two germline ends. The CDR3 consists of 17 residues. The CDR3 loop is CASSQGRLPSSYNEQFF. The CDR3 nucleotides read TGTGCCAGCAGCCAAGGAAGACTTCCGAGCTCCTACAATGAGCAGTTCTTC.

The sample holds a few counts of this clonotype. The J gene is TRBJ1-2, the V gene TRBV3-1; D may be TRBD1 (6 bases). The CDR3 runs to 17 residues. Per the germline V gene, CDR1 is LGHDT and CDR2 is YNNKEL (reference sequence). V lost 3 bases and J 7 bases, leaving 24 bases between the germline ends. The CDR3 DNA is TGTGCCAGCAGCCAGGAGGCAGGGGCCCTCCCGCTGGGTGGCTACACCTTC. Its protein is CASSQEAGALPLGGYTF. Drawing the rest from reference TRBV3-1 and TRBJ1-2, the complete variable domain is DTAVSQTPKYLVTQMGNDKSIKCEQNLGHDTMYWYKQDSKKFLKIMFSYNNKELIINETVPNRFSPKSPDKAHLNLHINSLELGDSAVYFCASSQEAGALPLGGYTFGSGTRLTVV.

In DNA form, the CDR3 reads TGCAGCGTCCCCTGGACTAGCGGGAGGGCCTCTTACTACAATGAGCAGTTCTTC. This gives the protein CSVPWTSGRASYYNEQFF. The rearrangement links TRBV29-1 to TRBJ2-1, with TRBD2 matching 15 bases. This CDR3 spans 18 amino acids. Per the germline V gene, CDR1 is SQVTM and CDR2 is ANQGSEA. The V and J ends lost 6 bases and 3 bases, in that order; junction bases with no gene match: 12.

The CDR3 nucleotides are TGCGCCAGCAGCTTGGTGGGATGGTTTGGCTACACCTTC. Encoded protein: CASSLVGWFGYTF. The rearrangement uses TRBV5-1 and TRBJ1-2; D is undetermined. Germline CDR1 SGHRS, CDR2 YFSETQ. This CDR3 has 13 amino acids. V was pared by 0 bases and J by 7 bases, with 10 bases between.

This clonotype was counted only a few times. The chain joins TRBV27 to TRBJ1-2; D perhaps matches TRBD1 (6 bases). CDR3 length equals 15 residues. The germline CDR1 and CDR2 sequences are MNHEY and SMNVEV (reference sequence). The V end lost 3 bases, the J end lost 4 bases, and 15 bases lay between the germline ends. The CDR3 nucleotides read TGTGCCAGCAGTTTCCGCACAGGGAGATCCTATGGCTACACCTTC. This translates into CASSFRTGRSYGYTF.

This clonotype came up a few times. The chain carries TRBV3-1 and TRBJ2-7; tentatively, D is TRBD2 (5 bases). V dropped 0 bases and J dropped 2 bases, with 11 bases sitting between them. CDR3 length: 15 residues. CDR1 and CDR2 from the germline V gene are LGHDT and YNNKEL (reference sequence). This CDR3 is CASSQDRRVTYEQYF. The CDR3 region has the DNA TGTGCCAGCAGCCAAGATCGGCGGGTAACCTACGAGCAGTACTTC.

This sequence joins TRBV29-1 and TRBJ1-2, with TRBD1 matching 8 bases. Germline loops: CDR1 SQVTM, CDR2 ANQGSEA. V was pared by 7 bases and J by 2 bases, with 6 bases of the junction left unmatched. This CDR3 comprises 13 residues. This chain's CDR3 is CSARTGLNYGYTF. The CDR3 nucleotides read TGCAGCGCCAGGACAGGGTTGAACTATGGCTACACCTTC.

This clonotype was seen a handful of times. The chain carries TRBV7-3 and TRBJ2-4; D is perhaps TRBD1 (5 bases). In germline, CDR1 is SGHTA, CDR2 FQGTGA. The CDR3 is 13 residues long. The V end lost 4 bases, the J end lost 4 bases, and 8 bases lay between the germline ends. The CDR3 reads CASSSGNKNIQYF. The CDR3 DNA follows: TGTGCCAGCAGCTCAGGGAATAAAAACATTCAGTACTTC.

Written as DNA, the CDR3 is TGTGCCAGCAAACTGGACAGGGGGCGCAGCTATGGCTACACCTTC. Its protein product is CASKLDRGRSYGYTF. This chain joins TRBV6-6 and TRBJ1-2; 11 bases align to TRBD1. In germline, CDR1 is MNHNY, CDR2 SVGAGI (reference sequence). Trimming at V came to 7 bases and at J to 4 bases, leaving 8 bases not matched to a gene. The CDR3 is 15 residues long.

The table lists this clonotype with a few counts. The chain combines TRBV20-1 with TRBJ2-1; 7 nucleotides line up with TRBD1. The trim removed 3 bases at V and 10 bases at J, leaving 9 bases unmatched. From germline, CDR1 is DFQATT and CDR2 SNEGSKA (reference sequence). The CDR3 extends over 13 amino acids. The CDR3 DNA is TGCAGTGCTAGGACAGGGACCAGGAGGGAGCAGTTCTTC. Its protein is CSARTGTRREQFF.

This clonotype came up a few times. The rearrangement uses TRBV20-1 and TRBJ2-5; D is possibly TRBD2 (5 bases). CDR3 length: 12 amino acids. V gave up 5 bases and J gave up 5 bases, with 12 bases separating them. CDR1 is DFQATT, CDR2 SNEGSKA, per germline (reference sequence). The CDR3 region is CSADNRRETQYF. CDR3 DNA: TGCAGTGCTGATAATAGGAGGGAGACCCAGTACTTC.

Ten or more counts support this clonotype. V and J are TRBV29-1 and TRBJ2-5; D ambiguous. CDR3 length: 12 residues. The germline V gene has CDR1 SQVTM and CDR2 ANQGSEA. V lost 5 bases and J 4 bases, leaving 11 bases between the germline ends. The CDR3 is CSVRQDPETQYF. CDR3 DNA sequence: TGCAGCGTTAGGCAGGATCCAGAGACCCAGTACTTC.

With regard to this clonotype: A read error may explain this, as a much larger clone is one base away. This chain uses TRBV4-2 with TRBJ2-5; D unclear. V was pared by 8 bases and J by 1 base, with 17 bases between. CDR1 and CDR2 from the germline V gene are LGHNA and YNFKEQ. The CDR3 totals 15 residues. This CDR3 reads CASGSGRRPQETQYF. Written as DNA, the CDR3 is TGTGCCAGCGGCTCAGGACGAAGGCCCCAAGAGACCCAGTACTTC.

V gene TRBV7-3 combines with J gene TRBJ2-5; 9 bases line up with TRBD2. This CDR3 comprises 16 residues. V shed 1 base and J 5 bases; nucleotides not matched to a gene: 8. Germline V gene data show CDR1 as SGHTA and CDR2 as FQGTGA. The DNA of the CDR3 is TGTGCCAGCAGCTTAAATAAGCGGGGGGCCGCGGAGACCCAGTACTTC. Its protein product is CASSLNKRGAAETQYF.

The rearrangement uses TRBV20-1 and TRBJ2-7; D gene ambiguous. With 5 bases removed from V and 3 bases from J, the gap between germline ends came to 17 bases. CDR3 size: 14 residues. Germline V CDR1 and CDR2: DFQATT, SNEGSKA (reference sequence). The CDR3 coding sequence is TGCAGTGCTGGTGAGCCGAGAAACGTCTACGAGCAGTACTTC. It translates to CSAGEPRNVYEQYF.

The chain links TRBV12-3 or TRBV12-4 to TRBJ2-3; 11 bases agree with TRBD2. The CDR3 runs to 14 residues. Losses at the gene ends were 3 bases for V and 6 bases for J; bases not matched to a gene: 2. In DNA form, the CDR3 reads TGTGCCAGCAGTTTCCCTAGCGGGAGGGATACGCAGTATTTT. As protein: CASSFPSGRDTQYF.

This clonotype turned up a few times. The V and J genes are TRBV20-1 and TRBJ2-7; 9 bases agree with TRBD2. Unmatched junction bases numbered 3, after V lost 0 bases and J lost 0 bases. This CDR3 contains 15 residues. In germline, CDR1 is DFQATT, CDR2 SNEGSKA (reference sequence). The CDR3: CSARDLAGSSYEQYF. The CDR3 DNA sequence: TGCAGTGCTAGAGACCTAGCGGGAAGCTCCTACGAGCAGTACTTC.

Worth noting for this clonotype: Given a much more abundant clone one base away, this may be a read error. The CDR3 region has the DNA TGCGCCAGCAGCTTGGTACAGGCGAACACTGAAGCTTTCTTT. Translated, it gives CASSLVQANTEAFF. V is TRBV5-1 and J is TRBJ1-1, with D tentatively TRBD1 (5 bases). The germline V and J ends were trimmed by 0 bases and 1 base, with 7 bases remaining between them. The CDR3 totals 14 residues. From germline, CDR1 is SGHRS and CDR2 YFSETQ.

This chain uses TRBV7-6 with TRBJ2-1; perhaps D is TRBD1 or TRBD2 (6 bases each). This CDR3 has 15 amino acids. The germline V gene has CDR1 SGHVS and CDR2 FNYEAQ. Trimming took 5 bases from V and 7 from J, leaving 18 bases between them. CDR3 region: CASSAIQGTVNEQFF. The CDR3 DNA follows: TGTGCCAGCAGCGCAATTCAGGGGACTGTTAATGAGCAGTTCTTC.